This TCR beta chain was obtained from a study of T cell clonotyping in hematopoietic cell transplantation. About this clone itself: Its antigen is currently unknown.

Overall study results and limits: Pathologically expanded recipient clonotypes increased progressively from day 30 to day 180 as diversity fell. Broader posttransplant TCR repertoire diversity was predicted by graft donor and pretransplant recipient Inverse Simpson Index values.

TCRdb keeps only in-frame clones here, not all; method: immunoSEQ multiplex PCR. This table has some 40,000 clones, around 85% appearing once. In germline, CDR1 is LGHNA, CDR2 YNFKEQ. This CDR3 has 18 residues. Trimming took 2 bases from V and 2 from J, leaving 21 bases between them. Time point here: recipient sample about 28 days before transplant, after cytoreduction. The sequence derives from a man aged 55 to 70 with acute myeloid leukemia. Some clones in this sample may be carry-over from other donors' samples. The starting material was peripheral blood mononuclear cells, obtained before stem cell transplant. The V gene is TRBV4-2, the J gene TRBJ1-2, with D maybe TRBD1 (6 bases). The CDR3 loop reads CASSQYQGGDTTNYGYTF. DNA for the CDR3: TGTGCCAGCAGCCAATATCAGGGAGGGGACACCACCAACTATGGCTACACCTTC.